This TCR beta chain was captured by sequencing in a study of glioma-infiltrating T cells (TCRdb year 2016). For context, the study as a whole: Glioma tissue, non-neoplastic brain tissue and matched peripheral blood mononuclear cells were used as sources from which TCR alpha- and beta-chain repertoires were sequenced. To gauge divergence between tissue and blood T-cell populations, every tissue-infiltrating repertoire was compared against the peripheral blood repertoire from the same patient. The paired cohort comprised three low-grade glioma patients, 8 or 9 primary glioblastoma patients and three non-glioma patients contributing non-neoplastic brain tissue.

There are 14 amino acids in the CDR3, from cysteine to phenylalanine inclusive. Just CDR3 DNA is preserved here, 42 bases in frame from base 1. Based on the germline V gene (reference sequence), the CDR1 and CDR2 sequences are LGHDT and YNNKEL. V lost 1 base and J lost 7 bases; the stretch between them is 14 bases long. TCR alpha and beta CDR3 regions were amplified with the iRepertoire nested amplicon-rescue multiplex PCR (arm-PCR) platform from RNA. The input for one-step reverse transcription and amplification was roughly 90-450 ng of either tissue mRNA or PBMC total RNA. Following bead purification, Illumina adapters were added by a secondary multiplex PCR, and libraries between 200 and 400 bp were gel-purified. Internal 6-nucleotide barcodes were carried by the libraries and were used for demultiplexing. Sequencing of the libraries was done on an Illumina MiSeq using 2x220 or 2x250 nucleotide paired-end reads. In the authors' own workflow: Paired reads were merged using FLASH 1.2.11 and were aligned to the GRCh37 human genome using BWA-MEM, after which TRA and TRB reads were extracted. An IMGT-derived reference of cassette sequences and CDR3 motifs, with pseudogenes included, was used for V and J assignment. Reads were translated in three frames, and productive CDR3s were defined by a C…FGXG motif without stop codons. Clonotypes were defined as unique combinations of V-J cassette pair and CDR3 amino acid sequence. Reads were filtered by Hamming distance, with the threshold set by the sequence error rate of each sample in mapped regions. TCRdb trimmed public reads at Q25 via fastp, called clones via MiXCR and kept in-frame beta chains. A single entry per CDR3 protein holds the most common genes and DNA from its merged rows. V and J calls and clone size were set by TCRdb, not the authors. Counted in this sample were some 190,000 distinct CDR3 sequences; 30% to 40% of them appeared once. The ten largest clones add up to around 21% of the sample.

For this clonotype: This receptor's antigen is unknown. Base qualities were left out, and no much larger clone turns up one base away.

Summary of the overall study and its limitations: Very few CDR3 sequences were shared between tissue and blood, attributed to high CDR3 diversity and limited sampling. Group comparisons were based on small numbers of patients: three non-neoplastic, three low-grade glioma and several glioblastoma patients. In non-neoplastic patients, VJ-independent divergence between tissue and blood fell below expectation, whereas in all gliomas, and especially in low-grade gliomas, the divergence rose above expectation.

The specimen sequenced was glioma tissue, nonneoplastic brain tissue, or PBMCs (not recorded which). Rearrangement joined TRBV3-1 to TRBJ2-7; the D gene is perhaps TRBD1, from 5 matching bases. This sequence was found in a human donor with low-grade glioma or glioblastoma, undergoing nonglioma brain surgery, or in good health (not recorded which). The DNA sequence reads TGTGCCAGCAGCCAAGCACAGGCCAGAAGGGAGCAGTACTTC. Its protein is CASSQAQARREQYF.